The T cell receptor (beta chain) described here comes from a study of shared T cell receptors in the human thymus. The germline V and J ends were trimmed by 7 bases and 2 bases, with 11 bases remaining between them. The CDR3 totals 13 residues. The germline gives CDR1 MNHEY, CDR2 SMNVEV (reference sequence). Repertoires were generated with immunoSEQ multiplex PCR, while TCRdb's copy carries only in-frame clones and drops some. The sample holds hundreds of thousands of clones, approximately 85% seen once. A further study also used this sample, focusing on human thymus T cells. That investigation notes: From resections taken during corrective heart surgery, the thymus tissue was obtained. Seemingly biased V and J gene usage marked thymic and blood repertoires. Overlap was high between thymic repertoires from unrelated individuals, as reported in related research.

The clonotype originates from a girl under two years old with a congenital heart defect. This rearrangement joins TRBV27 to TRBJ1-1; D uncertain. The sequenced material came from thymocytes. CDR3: CASKWQANTEAFF. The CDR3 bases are TGTGCCAGCAAGTGGCAGGCTAACACTGAAGCTTTCTTT.